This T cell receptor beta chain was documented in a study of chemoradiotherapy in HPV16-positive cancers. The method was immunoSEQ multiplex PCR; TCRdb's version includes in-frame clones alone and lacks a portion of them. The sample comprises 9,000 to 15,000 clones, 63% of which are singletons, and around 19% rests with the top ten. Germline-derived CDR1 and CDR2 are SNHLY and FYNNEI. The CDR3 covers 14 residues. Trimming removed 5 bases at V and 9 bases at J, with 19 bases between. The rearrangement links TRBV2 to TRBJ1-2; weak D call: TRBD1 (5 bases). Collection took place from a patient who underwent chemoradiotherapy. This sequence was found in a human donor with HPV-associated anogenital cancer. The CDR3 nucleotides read TGTGCCAGCAGTTCCTCACCCATGGGGGTCAGCTACACCTTC. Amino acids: CASSSSPMGVSYTF.